The rows below give T cell receptor beta chains drawn from one sample of a study of HIV-infected patients and healthy controls. TCRdb itself ran the 5' RACE reads through MiXCR, one entry per CDR3 protein. Of a few thousand distinct CDR3 sequences listed, 14% are singletons. Here the sequenced sample was blood, taken during antiretroviral therapy. The receptors originated from an adult with HIV infection. The CDR3 runs from the conserved cysteine through the conserved F or W. Fields, in order: J gene, clone size, D gene, V gene, CDR3 protein, CDR3 DNA. D genes are given only for firm matches. Size is omitted from some rows. Given values are once, few, many or a class for expanded clones.

TRBJ2-1 large . TRBV6-2/TRBV6-3 CASRLGGGRYNEQFF TGTGCCAGCAGGCTAGGGGGAGGGCGCTACAATGAGCAGTTCTTC
TRBJ1-1 medium-sized . TRBV5-1 CASSLGRQGNTEAFF TGCGCCAGCAGCTTAGGGAGGCAGGGGAACACTGAAGCTTTCTTT
TRBJ2-1 medium-sized . TRBV29-1 CSTQGTSYNEQFF TGCAGCACCCAGGGGACGTCCTACAATGAGCAGTTCTTC
TRBJ1-5 medium-sized . TRBV27 CASSTKNSNQPQHF TGTGCCAGCAGTACCAAAAATAGCAATCAGCCCCAGCATTTT
TRBJ2-7 medium-sized TRBD1 TRBV29-1 CSVLWDSGGYEQYF TGCAGCGTTCTATGGGACAGCGGTGGATACGAGCAGTACTTC
TRBJ2-7 large . TRBV7-6 CASSPLGGLPYEQYF TGTGCCAGCAGCCCCCTAGGGGGACTTCCCTACGAGCAGTACTTC
TRBJ1-1 medium-sized . TRBV19 CASSPQGAEAFF TGTGCCAGTAGCCCCCAGGGCGCTGAAGCTTTCTTT
TRBJ2-1 medium-sized . TRBV7-3 CASSTTGPGDNEQFF TGTGCCAGCAGCACAACAGGGCCAGGGGACAATGAGCAGTTCTTC
TRBJ2-7 large . TRBV29-1 CSVETRLPDEQYF TGCAGCGTTGAGACCAGACTACCCGACGAGCAGTACTTC
TRBJ1-2 large TRBD1 TRBV12-3/TRBV12-4 CASSLGQPAGYTF TGTGCCAGCAGTTTGGGACAGCCAGCTGGCTACACCTTC
TRBJ2-3 medium-sized . TRBV5-1 CASSSTGVDTQYF TGCGCCAGCAGCTCTACGGGAGTTGATACGCAGTATTTT
TRBJ2-7 medium-sized . TRBV7-2 CASSFDYNEQYF TGTGCCAGCAGCTTCGATTATAACGAGCAGTACTTC
TRBJ1-1 few . TRBV11-3 CASSPGPGGMNTEAFF TGTGCCAGCAGCCCCGGGCCCGGGGGTATGAACACTGAAGCTTTCTTT
TRBJ1-1 few TRBD1 TRBV19 CASSRQGWSSTEAFF TGTGCCAGTAGTAGACAGGGTTGGAGTAGCACTGAAGCTTTCTTT
TRBJ2-1 medium-sized . TRBV7-2 CASSTLADLYNEQFF TGTGCCAGCAGCACGTTAGCGGATCTTTACAATGAGCAGTTCTTC
TRBJ2-1 medium-sized TRBD2 TRBV7-2 CASSLARENEQFF TGTGCCAGCAGCTTAGCGCGGGAGAATGAGCAGTTCTTC
TRBJ1-1 . . TRBV7-9 CAPDENTEAFF TGTGCCCCGGACGAGAACACTGAAGCTTTCTTT
TRBJ1-2 medium-sized TRBD1 TRBV5-6 CASSFPPGTGGRGYTF TGTGCCAGCAGCTTTCCTCCCGGGACAGGGGGAAGGGGCTACACCTTC
TRBJ2-5 few . TRBV27 CATQPIPGVGETQYF TGTGCCACCCAACCCATCCCTGGAGTAGGCGAGACCCAGTACTTC
TRBJ2-3 many . TRBV20-1 CSARGILGTDTQYF TGCAGTGCGAGGGGGATCCTAGGAACAGATACGCAGTATTTT
TRBJ1-1 medium-sized TRBD1 TRBV30 CAWVGWTGNTEAFF TGTGCCTGGGTAGGATGGACAGGGAACACTGAAGCTTTCTTT
TRBJ1-1 medium-sized TRBD1 TRBV7-8 CASSPRQGAGTEAFF TGTGCCAGCAGCCCTCGACAGGGGGCAGGGACTGAAGCTTTCTTT
TRBJ2-7 . TRBD1 TRBV11-3 CASSPRQGSYEQYF TGTGCCAGCAGCCCCCGACAGGGGAGCTACGAGCAGTACTTC
TRBJ2-1 few . TRBV12-3/TRBV12-4 CASSLAGQSYNEQFF TGTGCCAGCAGTTTAGCGGGTCAATCCTACAATGAGCAGTTCTTC
TRBJ1-5 . TRBD1 TRBV4-1 CASSQEDRGNQPQHF TGCGCCAGCAGCCAAGAGGACAGGGGGAATCAGCCCCAGCATTTT
TRBJ2-7 . . TRBV18 CASSPDQRPHEQYF TGTGCCAGCTCACCAGACCAGCGCCCCCACGAGCAGTACTTC
TRBJ1-1 medium-sized . TRBV6-2/TRBV6-3 CASSYEIQRMNTEAFF TGTGCCAGCAGTTACGAGATACAGAGAATGAACACTGAAGCTTTCTTT
TRBJ2-3 medium-sized . TRBV15 CATSSENRDPADTQYF TGTGCCACCAGCAGTGAGAACCGGGACCCCGCGGATACGCAGTATTTT
TRBJ1-4 medium-sized TRBD1 TRBV19 CASSIGFLPGGRNEKLFF TGTGCCAGTAGTATAGGGTTCCTTCCAGGGGGCCGGAATGAAAAACTGTTTTTT
TRBJ2-1 medium-sized TRBD2 TRBV7-2 CASSLISGGTYYNEQFF TGTGCCAGCAGCTTAATTTCCGGGGGGACTTACTACAATGAGCAGTTCTTC
TRBJ2-1 medium-sized . TRBV6-5 CASSYSWEPIYNEQFF TGTGCCAGCAGTTACTCTTGGGAACCGATCTACAATGAGCAGTTCTTC
TRBJ2-2 . TRBD2 TRBV11-1 CASSLRLARNTGELFF TGTGCCAGCAGCTTGAGACTAGCAAGAAACACCGGGGAGCTGTTTTTT
TRBJ2-7 medium-sized TRBD1 TRBV28 CASSSRDRDYEQYF TGTGCCAGCAGTAGCCGGGACAGGGACTACGAGCAGTACTTC
TRBJ1-1 many . TRBV7-6 CASSLGGSGAEAFF TGTGCCAGCAGCTTAGGCGGGTCAGGCGCTGAAGCTTTCTTT
TRBJ2-7 many TRBD2 TRBV7-2 CASTQLAGVYEQYF TGTGCCAGCACCCAACTAGCGGGAGTGTACGAGCAGTACTTC
TRBJ2-7 medium-sized . TRBV4-2 CASSRSEGEQYF TGTGCCAGCAGCCGCTCAGAGGGGGAGCAGTACTTC
TRBJ2-3 large . TRBV15 CATSTQSRTDTQYF TGTGCCACCAGCACTCAATCCCGAACAGATACGCAGTATTTT